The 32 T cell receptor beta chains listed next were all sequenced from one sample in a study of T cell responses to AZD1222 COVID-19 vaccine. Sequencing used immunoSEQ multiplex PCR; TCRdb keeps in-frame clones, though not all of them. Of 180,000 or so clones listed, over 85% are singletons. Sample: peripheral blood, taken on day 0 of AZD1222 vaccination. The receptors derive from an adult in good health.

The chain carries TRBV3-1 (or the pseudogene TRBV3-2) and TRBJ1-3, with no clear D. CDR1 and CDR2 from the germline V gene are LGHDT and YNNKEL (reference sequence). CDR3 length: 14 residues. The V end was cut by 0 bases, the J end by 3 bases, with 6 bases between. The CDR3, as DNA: TGTGCCAGCAGCCAAGATCCAGATGGAAACACCATATATTTT. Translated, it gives CASSQDPDGNTIYF.

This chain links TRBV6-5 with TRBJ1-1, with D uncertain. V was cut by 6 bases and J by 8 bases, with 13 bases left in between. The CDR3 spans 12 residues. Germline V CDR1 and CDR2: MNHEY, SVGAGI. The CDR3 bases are TGTGCCAGCAGGAGGGCGGCGCCCGAAGCTTTCTTT. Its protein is CASRRAAPEAFF.

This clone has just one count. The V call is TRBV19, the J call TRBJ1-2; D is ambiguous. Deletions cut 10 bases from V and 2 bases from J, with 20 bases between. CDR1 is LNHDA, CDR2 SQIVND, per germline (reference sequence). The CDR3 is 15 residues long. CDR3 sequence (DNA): TGTGCCACTTCCGAATCCAGACCGAGGAACTATGGCTACACCTTC. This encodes CATSESRPRNYGYTF.

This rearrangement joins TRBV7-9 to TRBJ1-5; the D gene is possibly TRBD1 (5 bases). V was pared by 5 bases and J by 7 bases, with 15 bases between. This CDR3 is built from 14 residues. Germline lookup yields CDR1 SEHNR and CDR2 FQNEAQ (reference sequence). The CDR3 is CASSPSQGLQPQHF. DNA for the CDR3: TGTGCCAGCAGCCCCTCCCAGGGTTTACAGCCCCAGCATTTT.

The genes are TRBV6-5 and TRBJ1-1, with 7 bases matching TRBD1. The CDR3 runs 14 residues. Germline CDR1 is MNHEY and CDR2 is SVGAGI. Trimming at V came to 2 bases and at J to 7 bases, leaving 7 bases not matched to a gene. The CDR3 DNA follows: TGTGCCAGCAGTTACGACGGACAGGCCGGTGAAGCTTTCTTT. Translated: CASSYDGQAGEAFF.

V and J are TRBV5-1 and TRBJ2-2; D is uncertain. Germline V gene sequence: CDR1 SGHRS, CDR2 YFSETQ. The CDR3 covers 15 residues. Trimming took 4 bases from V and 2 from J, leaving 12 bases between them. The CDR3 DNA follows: TGCGCCAGCAGCCTAGTGTTAGGTAACACCGGGGAGCTGTTTTTT. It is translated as CASSLVLGNTGELFF.

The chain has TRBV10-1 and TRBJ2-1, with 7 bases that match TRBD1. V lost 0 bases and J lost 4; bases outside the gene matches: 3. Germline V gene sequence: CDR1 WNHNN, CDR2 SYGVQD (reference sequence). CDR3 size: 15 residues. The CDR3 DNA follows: TGCGCCAGCAGTGAGTCGGGACAGCTTTACAATGAGCAGTTCTTC. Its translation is CASSESGQLYNEQFF.

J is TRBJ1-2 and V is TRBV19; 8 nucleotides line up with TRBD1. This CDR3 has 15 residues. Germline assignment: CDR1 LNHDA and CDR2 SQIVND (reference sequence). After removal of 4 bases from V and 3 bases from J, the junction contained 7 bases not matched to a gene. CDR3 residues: CASSNRGWPDYGYTF. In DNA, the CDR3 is TGTGCCAGTAGTAACAGGGGGTGGCCGGACTATGGCTACACCTTC.

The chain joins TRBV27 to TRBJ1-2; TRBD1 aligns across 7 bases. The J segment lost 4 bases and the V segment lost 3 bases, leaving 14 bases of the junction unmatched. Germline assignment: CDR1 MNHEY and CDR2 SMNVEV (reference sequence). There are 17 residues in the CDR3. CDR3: CASSFYLGPGTAYGYTF. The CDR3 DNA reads TGTGCCAGCAGTTTCTACCTCGGGCCTGGGACAGCCTATGGCTACACCTTC.

The CDR3 coding sequence is TGTGCCAGCTCCCACTCCCAGGGCTACGAGCAGTACTTC. Translating gives CASSHSQGYEQYF. The chain uses TRBV18 and TRBJ2-7; D is perhaps TRBD1 (5 bases). V dropped 6 bases and J dropped 3 bases, with 12 bases sitting between them. The CDR3 spans 13 residues. CDR1 KGHSH and CDR2 LQKENI come from the germline V gene.

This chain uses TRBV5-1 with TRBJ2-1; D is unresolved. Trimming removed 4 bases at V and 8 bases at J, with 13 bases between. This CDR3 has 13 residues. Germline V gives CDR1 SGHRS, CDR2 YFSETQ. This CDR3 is CASSMFVGYEQFF. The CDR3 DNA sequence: TGCGCCAGCAGCATGTTCGTAGGGTATGAGCAGTTCTTC.

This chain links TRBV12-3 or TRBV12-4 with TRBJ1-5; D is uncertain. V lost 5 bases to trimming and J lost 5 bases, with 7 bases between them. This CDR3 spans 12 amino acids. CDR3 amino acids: CASSAPYQPQHF. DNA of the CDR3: TGTGCCAGCAGTGCCCCATATCAGCCCCAGCATTTT.

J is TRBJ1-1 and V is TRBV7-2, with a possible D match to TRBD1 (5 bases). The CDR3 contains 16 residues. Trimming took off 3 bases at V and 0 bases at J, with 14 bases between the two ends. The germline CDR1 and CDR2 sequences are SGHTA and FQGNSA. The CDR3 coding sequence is TGTGCCAGCAGCTTGCAGGGCCCGGCCTTGAACACTGAAGCTTTCTTT. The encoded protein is CASSLQGPALNTEAFF.

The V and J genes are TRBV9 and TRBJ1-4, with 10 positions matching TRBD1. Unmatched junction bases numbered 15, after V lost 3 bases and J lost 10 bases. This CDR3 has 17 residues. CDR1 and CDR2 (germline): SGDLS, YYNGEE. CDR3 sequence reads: CASSESTGTGAYGKLFF. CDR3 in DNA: TGTGCCAGCAGCGAGTCTACCGGGACAGGGGCATATGGAAAACTGTTTTTT.

For the CDR3, the DNA is TGCAGCGTTAGGACGATCTCCTACAATGAGCAGTTCTTC. Its protein is CSVRTISYNEQFF. The V call is TRBV29-1, the J call TRBJ2-1, with D hard to call. This CDR3 is 13 amino acids long. Germline loops: CDR1 SQVTM, CDR2 ANQGSEA. V lost 5 bases and J lost 0, with 8 bases in between.

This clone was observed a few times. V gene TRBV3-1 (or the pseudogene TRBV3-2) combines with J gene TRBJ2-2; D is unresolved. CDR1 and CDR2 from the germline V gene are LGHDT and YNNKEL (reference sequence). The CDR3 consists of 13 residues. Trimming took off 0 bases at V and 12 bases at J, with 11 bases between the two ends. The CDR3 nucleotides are TGTGCCAGCAGCCAAGATGACTCACCGAAGCTGTTTTTT. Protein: CASSQDDSPKLFF.

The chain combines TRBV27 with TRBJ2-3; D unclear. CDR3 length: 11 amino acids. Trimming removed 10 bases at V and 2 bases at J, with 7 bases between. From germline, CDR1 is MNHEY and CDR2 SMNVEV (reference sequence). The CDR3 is CATHFTDTQYF. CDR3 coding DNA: TGTGCCACCCACTTCACAGATACGCAGTATTTT.

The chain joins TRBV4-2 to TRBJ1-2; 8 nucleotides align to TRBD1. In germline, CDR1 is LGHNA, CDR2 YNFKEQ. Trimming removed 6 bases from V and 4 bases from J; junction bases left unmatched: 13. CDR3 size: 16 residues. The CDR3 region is CASRDSDRGNGYGYTF. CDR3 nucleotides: TGTGCCAGCAGAGACTCAGACAGGGGCAACGGCTATGGCTACACCTTC.

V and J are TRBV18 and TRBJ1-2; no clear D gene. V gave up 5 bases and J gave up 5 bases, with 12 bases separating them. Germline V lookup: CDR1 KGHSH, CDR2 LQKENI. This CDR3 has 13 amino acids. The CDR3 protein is CASSSGSLYGYTF. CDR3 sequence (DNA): TGTGCCAGCTCATCAGGATCCCTTTATGGCTACACCTTC.

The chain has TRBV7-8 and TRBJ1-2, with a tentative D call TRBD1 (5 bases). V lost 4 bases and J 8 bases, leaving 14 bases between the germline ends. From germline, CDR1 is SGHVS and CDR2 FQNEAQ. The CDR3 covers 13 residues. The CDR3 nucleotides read TGTGCCAGCAGCTCCGGACACTTGGTGGGCTACACCTTC. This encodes CASSSGHLVGYTF.

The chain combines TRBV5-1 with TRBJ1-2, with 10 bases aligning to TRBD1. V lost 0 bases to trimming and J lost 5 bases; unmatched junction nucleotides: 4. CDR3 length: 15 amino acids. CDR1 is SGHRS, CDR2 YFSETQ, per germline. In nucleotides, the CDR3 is TGCGCCAGCAGCTTGGACGGGACAGGGGTTTATGGCTACACCTTC. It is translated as CASSLDGTGVYGYTF.

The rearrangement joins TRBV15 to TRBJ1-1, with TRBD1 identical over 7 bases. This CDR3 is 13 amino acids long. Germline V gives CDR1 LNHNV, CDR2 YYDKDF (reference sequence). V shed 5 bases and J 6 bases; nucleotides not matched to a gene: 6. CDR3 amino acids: CATSQQGTPEAFF. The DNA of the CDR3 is TGTGCCACCAGCCAACAGGGGACCCCTGAAGCTTTCTTT. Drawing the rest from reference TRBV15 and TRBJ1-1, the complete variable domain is DAMVIQNPRYQVTQFGKPVTLSCSQTLNHNVMYWYQQKSSQAPKLLFHYYDKDFNNEADTPDNFQSRRPNTSFCFLDIRSPGLGDTAMYLCATSQQGTPEAFFGQGTRLTVV.

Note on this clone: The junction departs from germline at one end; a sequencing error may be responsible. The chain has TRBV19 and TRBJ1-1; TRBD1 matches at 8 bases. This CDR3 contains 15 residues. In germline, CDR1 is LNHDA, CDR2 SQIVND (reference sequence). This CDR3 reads CASSVPGQVKTEAFF. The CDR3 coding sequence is TGTGCCAGTAGTGTCCCGGGACAGGTGAAGACTGAAGCTTTCTTT.

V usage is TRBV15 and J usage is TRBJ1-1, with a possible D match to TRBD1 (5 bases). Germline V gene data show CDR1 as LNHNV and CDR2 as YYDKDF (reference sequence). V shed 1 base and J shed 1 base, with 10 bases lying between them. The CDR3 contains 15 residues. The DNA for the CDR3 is TGTGCCACCAGCAGAGCTCGCGGGGGGAACACTGAAGCTTTCTTT. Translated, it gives CATSRARGGNTEAFF. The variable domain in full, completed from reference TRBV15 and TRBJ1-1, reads DAMVIQNPRYQVTQFGKPVTLSCSQTLNHNVMYWYQQKSSQAPKLLFHYYDKDFNNEADTPDNFQSRRPNTSFCFLDIRSPGLGDTAMYLCATSRARGGNTEAFFGQGTRLTVV.

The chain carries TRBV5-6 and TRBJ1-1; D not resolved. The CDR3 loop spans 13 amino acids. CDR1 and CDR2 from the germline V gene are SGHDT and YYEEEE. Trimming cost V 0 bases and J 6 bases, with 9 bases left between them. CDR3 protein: CASSLVGYPEAFF. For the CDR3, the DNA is TGTGCCAGCAGCTTGGTGGGCTATCCTGAAGCTTTCTTT. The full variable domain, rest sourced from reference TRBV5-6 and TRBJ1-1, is DAGVTQSPTHLIKTRGQQVTLRCSPKSGHDTVSWYQQALGQGPQFIFQYYEEEERQRGNFPDRFSGHQFPNYSSELNVNALLLGDSALYLCASSLVGYPEAFFGQGTRLTVV.

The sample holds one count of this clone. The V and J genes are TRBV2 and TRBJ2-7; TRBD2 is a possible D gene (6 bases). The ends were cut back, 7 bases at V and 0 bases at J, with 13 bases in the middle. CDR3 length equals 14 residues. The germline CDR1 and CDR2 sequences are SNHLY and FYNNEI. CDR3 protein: CASMEGTLSYEQYF. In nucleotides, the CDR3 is TGTGCCAGCATGGAGGGAACCCTCTCCTACGAGCAGTACTTC.

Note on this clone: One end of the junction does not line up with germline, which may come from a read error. CDR3 coding DNA: TGTGCCAGCAGCTTAGAGTCGGACAGGGTTTTGATTTTT. It translates to CASSLESDRVLIF. J is TRBJ1-1 and V is TRBV11-2; the match to TRBD1 covers 8 bases. The V gene's germline CDR1 is SGHAT and CDR2 FQNNGV. The CDR3 consists of 13 residues.

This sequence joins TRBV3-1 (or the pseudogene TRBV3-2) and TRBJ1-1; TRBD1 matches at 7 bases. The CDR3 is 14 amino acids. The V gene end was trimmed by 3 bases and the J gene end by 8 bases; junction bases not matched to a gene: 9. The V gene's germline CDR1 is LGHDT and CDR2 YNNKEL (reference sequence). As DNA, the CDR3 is TGTGCCAGCAGCCACGACAGGGTACGGCAGGAAGCTTTCTTT. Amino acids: CASSHDRVRQEAFF.

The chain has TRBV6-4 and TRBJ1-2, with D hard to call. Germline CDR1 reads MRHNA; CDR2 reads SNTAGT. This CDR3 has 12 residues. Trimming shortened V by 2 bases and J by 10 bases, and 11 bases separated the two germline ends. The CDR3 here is CASSDAGRFYTF. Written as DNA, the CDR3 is TGTGCCAGCAGTGACGCCGGGCGTTTCTACACCTTC.

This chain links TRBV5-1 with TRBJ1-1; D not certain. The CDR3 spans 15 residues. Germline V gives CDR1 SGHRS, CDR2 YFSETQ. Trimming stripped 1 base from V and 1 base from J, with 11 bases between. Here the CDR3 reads CASSLSGSSNTEAFF. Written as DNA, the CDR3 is TGCGCCAGCAGCTTGTCTGGCAGTTCGAACACTGAAGCTTTCTTT.

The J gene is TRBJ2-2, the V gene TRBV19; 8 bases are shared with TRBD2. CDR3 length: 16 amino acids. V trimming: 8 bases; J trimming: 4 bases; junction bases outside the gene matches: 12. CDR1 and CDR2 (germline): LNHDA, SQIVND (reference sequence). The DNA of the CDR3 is TGTGCCAGTGGGAGAGCGGCGGGAGGCTTCACCGGGGAGCTGTTTTTT. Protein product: CASGRAAGGFTGELFF.

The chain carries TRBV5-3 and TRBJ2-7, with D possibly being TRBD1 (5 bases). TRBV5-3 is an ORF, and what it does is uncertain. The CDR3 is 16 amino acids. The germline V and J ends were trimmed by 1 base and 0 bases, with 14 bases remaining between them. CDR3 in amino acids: CARSLLDKSYSYEQYF. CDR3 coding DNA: TGTGCCAGAAGCTTGTTGGACAAATCCTACTCCTACGAGCAGTACTTC.